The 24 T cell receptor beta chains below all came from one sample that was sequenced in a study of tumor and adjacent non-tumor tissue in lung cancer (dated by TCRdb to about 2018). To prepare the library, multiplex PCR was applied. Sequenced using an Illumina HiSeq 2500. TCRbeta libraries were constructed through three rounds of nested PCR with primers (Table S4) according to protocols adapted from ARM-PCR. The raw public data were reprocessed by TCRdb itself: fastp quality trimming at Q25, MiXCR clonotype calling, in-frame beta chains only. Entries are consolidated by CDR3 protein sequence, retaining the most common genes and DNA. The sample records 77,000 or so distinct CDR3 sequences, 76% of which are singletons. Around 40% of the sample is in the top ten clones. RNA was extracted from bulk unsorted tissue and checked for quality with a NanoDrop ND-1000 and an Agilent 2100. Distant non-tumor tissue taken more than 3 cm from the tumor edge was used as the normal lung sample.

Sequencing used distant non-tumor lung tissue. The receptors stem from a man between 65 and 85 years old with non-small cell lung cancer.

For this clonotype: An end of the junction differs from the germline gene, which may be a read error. The DNA of the CDR3 is TGTGCCAGCAGGGTCGGGACAGGAGGCGAAGTTTTCTTT. It translates to CASRVGTGGEVFF. The rearrangement uses TRBV6-2 or TRBV6-3 and TRBJ1-1, with 8 bases lining up with TRBD1. This CDR3 has 13 amino acids. Germline CDR1 MNHEY, CDR2 SVGEGT.

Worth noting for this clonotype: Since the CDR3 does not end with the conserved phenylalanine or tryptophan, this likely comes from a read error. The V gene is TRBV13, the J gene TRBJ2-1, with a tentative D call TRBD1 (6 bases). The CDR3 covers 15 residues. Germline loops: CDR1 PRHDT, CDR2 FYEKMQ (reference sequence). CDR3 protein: CASSYRVLKLNKQFS. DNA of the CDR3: TGTGCCAGCAGTTACAGGGTGCTCAAGCTCAATAAGCAGTTCTCC.

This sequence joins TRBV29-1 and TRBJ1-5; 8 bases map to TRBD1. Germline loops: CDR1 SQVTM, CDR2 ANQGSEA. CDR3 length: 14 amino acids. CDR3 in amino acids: CGAQQGGGNQPQHF. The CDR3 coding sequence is TGCGGCGCACAACAGGGGGGTGGCAATCAGCCCCAGCATTTT.

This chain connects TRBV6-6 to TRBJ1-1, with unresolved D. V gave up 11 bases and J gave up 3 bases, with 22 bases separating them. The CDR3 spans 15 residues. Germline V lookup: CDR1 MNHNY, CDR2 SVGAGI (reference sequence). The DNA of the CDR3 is TGTGCCGGCAATGAGGGAGGAAGGTCGGACACTGAAGCTTTCTTT. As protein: CAGNEGGRSDTEAFF.

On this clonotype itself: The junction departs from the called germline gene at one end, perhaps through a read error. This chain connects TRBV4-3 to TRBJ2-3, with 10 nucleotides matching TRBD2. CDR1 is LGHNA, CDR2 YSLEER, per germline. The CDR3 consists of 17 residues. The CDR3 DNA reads TGTGCCAGCAGCCAAGATGGGCCTAGCGGGAGAATAGATACGCAGTATTTC. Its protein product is CASSQDGPSGRIDTQYF.

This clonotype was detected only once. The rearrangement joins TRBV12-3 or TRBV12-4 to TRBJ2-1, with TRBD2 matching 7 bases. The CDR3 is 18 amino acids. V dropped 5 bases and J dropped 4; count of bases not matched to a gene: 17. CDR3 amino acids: CASSRTFSGVGGYNEQFF. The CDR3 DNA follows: TGTGCCAGCAGTCGTACGTTCAGCGGGGTCGGTGGGTACAATGAGCAGTTCTTC.

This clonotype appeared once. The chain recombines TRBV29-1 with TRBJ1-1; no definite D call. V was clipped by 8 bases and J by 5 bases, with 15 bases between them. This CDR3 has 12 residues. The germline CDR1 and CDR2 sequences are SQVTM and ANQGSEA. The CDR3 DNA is TGCAGCTTTCAGGACGCGGAAACTGAAGCTTTCTTT. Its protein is CSFQDAETEAFF.

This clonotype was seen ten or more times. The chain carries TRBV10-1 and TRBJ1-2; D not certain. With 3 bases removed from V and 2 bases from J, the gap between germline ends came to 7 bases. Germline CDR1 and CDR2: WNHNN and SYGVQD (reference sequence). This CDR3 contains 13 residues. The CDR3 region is CASSDKENYGYTF. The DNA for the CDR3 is TGCGCCAGCAGTGACAAGGAAAACTATGGCTACACCTTC.

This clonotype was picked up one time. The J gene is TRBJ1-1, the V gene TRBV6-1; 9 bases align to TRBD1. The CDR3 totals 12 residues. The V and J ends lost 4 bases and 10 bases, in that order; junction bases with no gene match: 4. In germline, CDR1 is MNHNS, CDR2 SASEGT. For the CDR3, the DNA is TGTGCCAGCAGTGTGGGACAGGGATCAGCTTTCTTT. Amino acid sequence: CASSVGQGSAFF.

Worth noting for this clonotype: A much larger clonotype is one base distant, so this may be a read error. CDR3 protein: CASIAGGPTDTQYF. DNA for the CDR3: TGCGCCAGCATTGCGGGGGGGCCCACAGATACGCAGTATTTT. This chain joins TRBV10-1 and TRBJ2-3; 9 bases are a match to TRBD2. Germline V gene lookup returns CDR1 WNHNN and CDR2 SYGVQD (reference sequence). Losses at the gene ends were 7 bases for V and 2 bases for J; bases not matched to a gene: 4. This CDR3 has 14 residues.

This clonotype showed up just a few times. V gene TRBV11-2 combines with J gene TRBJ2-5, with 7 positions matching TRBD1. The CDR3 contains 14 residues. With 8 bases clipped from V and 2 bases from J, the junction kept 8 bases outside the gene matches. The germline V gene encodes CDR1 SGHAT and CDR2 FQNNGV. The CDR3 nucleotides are TGTGCCAGCCCGGGGACAGTTGGGCAAGAGACCCAGTACTTC. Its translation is CASPGTVGQETQYF.

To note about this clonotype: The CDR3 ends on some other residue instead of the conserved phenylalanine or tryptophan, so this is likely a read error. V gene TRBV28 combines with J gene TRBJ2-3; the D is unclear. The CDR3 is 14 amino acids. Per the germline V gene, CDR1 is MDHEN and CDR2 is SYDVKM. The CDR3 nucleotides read TGTGCCAGGAGTTTTTTAGCTGGCACAGATACGCAGTATGTT. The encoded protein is CARSFLAGTDTQYV.

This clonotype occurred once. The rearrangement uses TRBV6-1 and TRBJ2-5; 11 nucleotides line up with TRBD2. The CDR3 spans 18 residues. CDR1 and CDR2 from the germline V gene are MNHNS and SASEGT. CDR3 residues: CVISEDGTSGGARETQYF. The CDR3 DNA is TGTGTCATCAGTGAAGACGGGACTAGCGGCGGGGCGAGGGAGACCCAGTACTTC.

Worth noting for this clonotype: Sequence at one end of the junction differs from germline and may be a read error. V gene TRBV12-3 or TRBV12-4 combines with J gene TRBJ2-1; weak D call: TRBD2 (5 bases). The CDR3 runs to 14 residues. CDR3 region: CASKDGNSYNGQFF. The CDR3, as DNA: TGTGCCAGCAAGGACGGGAACTCCTACAATGGGCAGTTCTTC.

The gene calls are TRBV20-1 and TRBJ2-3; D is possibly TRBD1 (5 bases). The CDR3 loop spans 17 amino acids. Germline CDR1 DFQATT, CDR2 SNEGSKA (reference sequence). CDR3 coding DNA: TGCTGTGTTAGTGGTGTAGGGCAGGGAAGTCGCACAGATACGCAGTATTTT. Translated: CCVSGVGQGSRTDTQYF.

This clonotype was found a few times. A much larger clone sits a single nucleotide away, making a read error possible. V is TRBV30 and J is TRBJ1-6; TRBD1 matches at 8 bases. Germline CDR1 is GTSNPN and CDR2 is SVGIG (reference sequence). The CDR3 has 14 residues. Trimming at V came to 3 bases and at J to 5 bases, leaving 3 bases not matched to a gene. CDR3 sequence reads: CAWRRGQDNSPLHF. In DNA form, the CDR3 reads TGTGCCTGGAGACGGGGACAGGATAATTCACCCCTCCACTTT.

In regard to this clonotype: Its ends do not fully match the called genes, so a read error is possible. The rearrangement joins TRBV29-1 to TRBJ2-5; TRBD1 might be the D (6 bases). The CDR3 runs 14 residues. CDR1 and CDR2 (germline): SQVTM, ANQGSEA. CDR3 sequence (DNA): TGCAGCGTGGGCCGGACAGTGAATGGGGAGACACAGTACTTC. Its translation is CSVGRTVNGETQYF.

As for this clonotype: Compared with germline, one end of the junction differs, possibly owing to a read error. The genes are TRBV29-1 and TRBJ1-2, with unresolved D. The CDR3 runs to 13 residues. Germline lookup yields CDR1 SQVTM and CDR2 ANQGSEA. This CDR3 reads CTVLQTRAYGYAF. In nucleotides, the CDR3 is TGCACCGTTCTCCAGACGAGAGCCTATGGCTACGCCTTC.

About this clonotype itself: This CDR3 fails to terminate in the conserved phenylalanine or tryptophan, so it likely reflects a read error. The CDR3 DNA follows: TGTGCCAGCAGCTTCGAACAGATCATGAACACTGAAGCTTTCTCT. Amino acid sequence: CASSFEQIMNTEAFS. The chain is built from TRBV5-5 and TRBJ1-1; D is ambiguous. Germline V gene data show CDR1 as SGHKS and CDR2 as YYEKEE (reference sequence). Trimming took off 2 bases at V and 0 bases at J, with 11 bases between the two ends. The CDR3 covers 15 residues.

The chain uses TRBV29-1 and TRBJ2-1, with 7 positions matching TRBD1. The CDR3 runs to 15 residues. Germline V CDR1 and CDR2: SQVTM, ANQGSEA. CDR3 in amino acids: CGLEVWDSHYNEQFF. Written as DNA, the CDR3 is TGCGGCCTTGAAGTTTGGGACAGCCATTACAATGAGCAGTTCTTC.

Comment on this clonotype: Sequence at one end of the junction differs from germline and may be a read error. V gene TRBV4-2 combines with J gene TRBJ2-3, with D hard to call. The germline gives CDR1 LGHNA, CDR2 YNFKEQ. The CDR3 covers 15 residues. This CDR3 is CASSQADRSTDTRYF. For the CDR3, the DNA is TGTGCCAGCAGCCAAGCGGATAGAAGCACAGATACGCGGTATTTT.

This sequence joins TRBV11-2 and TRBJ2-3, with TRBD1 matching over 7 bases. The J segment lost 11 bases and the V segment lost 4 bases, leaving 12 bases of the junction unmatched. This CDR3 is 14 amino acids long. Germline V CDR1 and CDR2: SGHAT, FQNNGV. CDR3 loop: CASSSQGFPVMQYF. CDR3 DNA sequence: TGTGCCAGCAGCTCACAGGGGTTCCCAGTTATGCAGTATTTT.

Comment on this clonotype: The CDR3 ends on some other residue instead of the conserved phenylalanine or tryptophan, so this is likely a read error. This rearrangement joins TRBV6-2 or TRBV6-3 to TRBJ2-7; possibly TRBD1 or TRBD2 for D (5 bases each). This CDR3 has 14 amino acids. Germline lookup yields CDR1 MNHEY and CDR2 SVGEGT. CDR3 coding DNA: TGTGCCAGCAGTTCCTCCGGGACCCACTACGAACAGTACTGC. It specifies CASSSSGTHYEQYC.

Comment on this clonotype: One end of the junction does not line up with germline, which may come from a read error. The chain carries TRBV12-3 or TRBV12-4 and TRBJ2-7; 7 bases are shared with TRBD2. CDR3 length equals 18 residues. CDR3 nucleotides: TGTGCCGGCAGTTTTTGGGGGGGGTGGGAGGTCGGGTCCTACGAGCAGTACTTC. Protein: CAGSFWGGWEVGSYEQYF.